This record looks at one T cell receptor beta chain sequence and its context. The antigen this receptor binds is unknown. Per-base quality was not reported, and no clone a single base away is much larger than it. This sample stems from a study of PD-1 blockade in classical Hodgkin lymphoma (dated by TCRdb to between 2020 and 2021). Notes on the research overall: Nivolumab dosing was 3 mg/kg intravenously every 2 weeks, continuing until either disease progression or unacceptable toxicity. The study used CyTOF and TCR beta sequencing to define a peripheral blood immune signature of response to PD-1 blockade in classical Hodgkin lymphoma.

The Qiagen DNeasy kit was used to extract genomic DNA both from unsorted PBMCs and from the negatively selected CD4+ and CD8+ fractions. Using primers that anneal to V and J segments, immunoSEQ multiplex PCR amplified the TCR beta CDR3 regions. Amplification bias was minimized using a synthetic immune receptor repertoire, and residual bias was removed computationally after sequencing. In the source study's methods: Repertoire diversity was quantified as the Shannon entropy index using custom Python scripts. Unsorted, CD4+ and CD8+ repertoires were analyzed separately, except in combined analyses where CD4+ and CD8+ sequences were merged in silico. Clonal expansion was defined as at least a 2-fold frequency increase after treatment relative to C1D1, with a pseudocount of 0.5 for undetected baseline clones. Clones with 0 or 1 copy at C1D1 were classified as singleton clones, and clones with 2 or more copies were classified as non-singleton clones. By matching protein sequences in sorted samples from the same patient, clones expanded in unsorted samples were annotated as CD4+, CD8+ or unknown. Diversity changes from C1D1 to C4D1 were tested in paired samples using Wilcoxon tests. This is the immuneACCESS table as TCRdb keeps it, with only in-frame sequences that have V and J called. A part of the clones is gone; compared with another copy, unresolved V genes explain less than half, and the rest is unexplained. The DNA gave D and trimming, while V, J and clone size come from that table. The sample contains approximately 96,000 clones, roughly 91% of them found a single time. The ten most abundant clones make up about 2% of the sample.

The cysteine opens and the phenylalanine closes a CDR3 of 14 amino acids. Only CDR3 DNA is held: 42 bases, read in frame from base 1. Reading the germline V gene gives CDR1 MNHEY and CDR2 SVGAGI. V loses 6 bases at its end and J loses 5 bases; junction bases beyond the gene matches: 6. The time point label for this specimen denotes: cycle 4 day 1 (C4D1), after more than five weeks of nivolumab. Relapse after autologous stem cell transplantation had occurred in all trial patients, and cohorts A, B and C were distinguished by prior brentuximab vedotin exposure. The trial cohort included 45 to 65 patients with relapsed/refractory classical Hodgkin lymphoma, and each patient had a best overall response of complete response, partial response or progressive disease. Single-agent nivolumab was administered to trial patients in the multi-cohort phase II CheckMate 205 trial. An independent review committee assessed best overall response by applying the 2007 International Working Group response criteria. PBMCs from the trial were collected at three points: immediately before nivolumab initiation (C1D1), and during therapy at cycle 2 day 1 and cycle 4 day 1. Peripheral blood was collected in 8 mL Vacutainer Cell Preparation Tubes, from which PBMCs were isolated by centrifugation and then cryopreserved.

On the study overall, not on this receptor specifically: Lower diversity was seen in patients whose nivolumab began less than 1 year after ASCT, and these patients were left out of later analyses so that immune reconstitution would not confound the results. By C4D1, a significant rise was seen in CD4+ TCR diversity but not in CD8+ TCR diversity (p=0.0027 vs p=0.16), and the rise was most apparent among complete responders (p=0.02). Baseline TCR diversity was reported to be lower in newly diagnosed patients than in healthy donors and to be lower still in relapsed/refractory patients. Baseline diversity similar to that of newly diagnosed patients was observed in trial patients achieving complete response, whereas significantly lower diversity was observed in partial responders and progressors. The study was restricted to a single clinical trial cohort, and the causes of repertoire differences, possibly disease activity or prior therapy, were left undefined.

The chain is made from TRBV6-5 and TRBJ2-1, with 8 bases in between that match TRBD2. The receptor was isolated from a human donor with classical Hodgkin lymphoma. The material sequenced was peripheral blood mononuclear cells (PBMCs), taken before the fourth cycle of nivolumab. The CDR3 region reads CASRISGDNNEQFF. The DNA sequence is as follows: TGTGCCAGCAGAATTAGCGGGGATAACAATGAGCAGTTCTTC.